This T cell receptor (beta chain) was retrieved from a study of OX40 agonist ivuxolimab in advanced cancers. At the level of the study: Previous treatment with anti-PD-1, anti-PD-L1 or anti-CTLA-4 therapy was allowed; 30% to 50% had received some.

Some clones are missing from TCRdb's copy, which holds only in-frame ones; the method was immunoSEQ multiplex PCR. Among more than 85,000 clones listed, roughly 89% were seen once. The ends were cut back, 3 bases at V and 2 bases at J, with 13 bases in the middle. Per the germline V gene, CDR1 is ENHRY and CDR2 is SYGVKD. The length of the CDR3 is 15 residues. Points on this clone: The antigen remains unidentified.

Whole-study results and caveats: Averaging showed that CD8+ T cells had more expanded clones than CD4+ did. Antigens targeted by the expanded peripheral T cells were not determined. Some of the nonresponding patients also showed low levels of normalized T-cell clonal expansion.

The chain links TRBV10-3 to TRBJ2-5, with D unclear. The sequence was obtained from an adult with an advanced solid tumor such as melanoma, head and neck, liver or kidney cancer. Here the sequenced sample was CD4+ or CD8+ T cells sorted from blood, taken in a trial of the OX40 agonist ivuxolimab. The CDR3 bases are TGTGCCATCAGTGACCCCGGACGGCTGCAAGAGACCCAGTACTTC. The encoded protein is CAISDPGRLQETQYF.